A selection of T cell receptor beta chains follows, all from one sample in a study of cytomegalovirus exposure and HLA in healthy donors. Clones were sequenced by immunoSEQ multiplex PCR, and TCRdb holds only the in-frame ones, with some missing. In the table there are tens of thousands of clones, approximately 83% of which are singletons. Specimen: PBMCs. The receptors were sampled from a man aged 45-60 years in good health and CMV-seronegative. CDR3s include the opening cysteine and the closing phenylalanine or tryptophan. The D gene is left open where the match is weak. Where a row states a size, it is once, few, many or the class of an expanded clone; other rows omit it.

J gene | clone size | D gene | V gene | CDR3 DNA | CDR3 protein
TRBJ2-3 | NA | NA | TRBV5-4 | TGTGCCAGCAGCTTGAGAGGGTTCACAGATACGCAGTATTTT | CASSLRGFTDTQYF
TRBJ2-5 | NA | NA | TRBV28 | TGTGCCAGCAGTTTACAGCATGCAGGGCAGACCCCCCCAGAGACCCAGTACTTC | CASSLQHAGQTPPETQYF
TRBJ2-5 | NA | TRBD1 | TRBV19 | TGTGCCAGTAGTCTTATTGGACAGGGGTGGGAGACCCAGTACTTC | CASSLIGQGWETQYF
TRBJ2-5 | once | NA | TRBV7-6 | TGTGCCAGCAGCTTACGACTAGGGGAGACCCAGTACTTC | CASSLRLGETQYF
TRBJ1-5 | NA | NA | TRBV28 | TGTGCCAGCAGTAAACGGGGCAATCAGCCCCAGCATTTT | CASSKRGNQPQHF
TRBJ2-1 | NA | TRBD2 | TRBV18 | TGTGCCAGCTCACCGTGGGAGGGCCGCGATGAGCAGTTCTTC | CASSPWEGRDEQFF
TRBJ2-7 | NA | NA | TRBV2 | TGTGCCAGCGCGTACTCCTACGAGCAGTACTTC | CASAYSYEQYF
TRBJ2-5 | NA | NA | TRBV5-1 | TGCGCCAGCAGCTGGGGGCAGGGTGGGGAGACCCAGTACTTC | CASSWGQGGETQYF
TRBJ1-1 | NA | TRBD1 | TRBV5-1 | TGCGCCAGCAGCCCAACTGCCGGGACAGAGAACACTGAAGCTTTCTTT | CASSPTAGTENTEAFF
TRBJ1-5 | NA | NA | TRBV6-1 | TGTGCCAGCAGTGAAGACATTTTTAATAAAGTTCAGCCCCAGCATTTT | CASSEDIFNKVQPQHF